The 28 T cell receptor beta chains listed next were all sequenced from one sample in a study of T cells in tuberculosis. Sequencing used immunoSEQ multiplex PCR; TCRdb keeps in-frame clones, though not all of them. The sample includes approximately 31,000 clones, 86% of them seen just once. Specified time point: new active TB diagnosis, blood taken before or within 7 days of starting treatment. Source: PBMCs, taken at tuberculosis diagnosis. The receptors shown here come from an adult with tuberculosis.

The CDR3 spells CASSGDVGLNTEAFF. In DNA form, the CDR3 reads TGTGCCAGCAGCGGAGACGTCGGATTGAACACTGAAGCTTTCTTT. This chain uses TRBV7-9 with TRBJ1-1, with D unclear. Per the germline V gene, CDR1 is SEHNR and CDR2 is FQNEAQ (reference sequence). This CDR3 spans 15 amino acids. Trimming took 5 bases from V and 0 from J, leaving 13 bases between them.

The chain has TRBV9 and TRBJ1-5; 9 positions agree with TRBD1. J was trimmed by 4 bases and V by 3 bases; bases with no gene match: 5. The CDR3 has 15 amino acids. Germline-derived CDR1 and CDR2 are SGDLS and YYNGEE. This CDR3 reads CASSAGQGTNQPQHF. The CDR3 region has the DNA TGTGCCAGCAGCGCGGGACAGGGAACTAATCAGCCCCAGCATTTT. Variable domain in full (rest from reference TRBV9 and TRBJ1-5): DSGVTQTPKHLITATGQRVTLRCSPRSGDLSVYWYQQSLDQGLQFLIQYYNGEERAKGNILERFSAQQFPDLHSELNLSSLELGDSALYFCASSAGQGTNQPQHFGDGTRLSIL.

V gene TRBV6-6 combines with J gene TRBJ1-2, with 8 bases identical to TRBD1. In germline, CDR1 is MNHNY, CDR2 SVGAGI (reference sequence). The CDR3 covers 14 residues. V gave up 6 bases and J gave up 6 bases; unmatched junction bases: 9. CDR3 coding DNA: TGTGCCAGCAGCCTACAGGGGGATCTGAATGGCTACACCTTC. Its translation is CASSLQGDLNGYTF.

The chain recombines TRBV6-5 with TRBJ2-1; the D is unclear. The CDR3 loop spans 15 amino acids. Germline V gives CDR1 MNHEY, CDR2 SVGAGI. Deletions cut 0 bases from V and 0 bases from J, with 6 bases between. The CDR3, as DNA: TGTGCCAGCAGTTACTCGTCGGGCTCCTACAATGAGCAGTTCTTC. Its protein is CASSYSSGSYNEQFF.

Written as DNA, the CDR3 is TGCGCCAGCAGCTTGGGTCCGGGACAGGGATGGTACACCTTC. As protein: CASSLGPGQGWYTF. V and J are TRBV5-1 and TRBJ1-2, with 9 nucleotides matching TRBD1. Germline V lookup: CDR1 SGHRS, CDR2 YFSETQ. V shed 0 bases, J shed 11 bases, and the junction held 8 bases outside the gene matches. The CDR3 sequence is 14 residues long. Variable domain in full (rest from reference TRBV5-1 and TRBJ1-2): KAGVTQTPRYLIKTRGQQVTLSCSPISGHRSVSWYQQTPGQGLQFLFEYFSETQRNKGNFPGRFSGRQFSNSRSEMNVSTLELGDSALYLCASSLGPGQGWYTFGSGTRLTVV.

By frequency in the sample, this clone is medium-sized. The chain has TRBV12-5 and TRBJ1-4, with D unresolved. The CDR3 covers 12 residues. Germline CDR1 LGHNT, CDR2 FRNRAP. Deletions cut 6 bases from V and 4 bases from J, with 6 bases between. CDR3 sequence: CASGGVNEKLFF. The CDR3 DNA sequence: TGTGCTAGTGGCGGGGTTAATGAAAAACTGTTTTTT.

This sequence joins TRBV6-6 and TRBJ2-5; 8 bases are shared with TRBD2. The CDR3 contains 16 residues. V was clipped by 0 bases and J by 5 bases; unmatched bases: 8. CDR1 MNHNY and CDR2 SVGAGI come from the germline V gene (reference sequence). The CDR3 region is CASSYSFAGGGETQYF. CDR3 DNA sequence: TGTGCCAGCAGTTACTCTTTTGCGGGGGGCGGTGAGACCCAGTACTTC.

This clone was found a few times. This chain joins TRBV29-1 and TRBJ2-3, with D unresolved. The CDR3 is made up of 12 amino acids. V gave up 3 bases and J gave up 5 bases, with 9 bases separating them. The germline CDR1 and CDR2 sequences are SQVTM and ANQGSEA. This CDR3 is CSVEFPRDTQYF. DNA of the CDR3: TGCAGCGTTGAGTTCCCTAGAGATACGCAGTATTTT.

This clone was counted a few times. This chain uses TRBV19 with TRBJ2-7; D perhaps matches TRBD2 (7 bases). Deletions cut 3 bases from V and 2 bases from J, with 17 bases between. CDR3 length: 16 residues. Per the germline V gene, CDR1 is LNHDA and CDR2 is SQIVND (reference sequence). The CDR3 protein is CASSMRTGGQPYEQYF. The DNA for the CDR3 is TGTGCCAGTAGTATGAGAACGGGGGGCCAGCCCTACGAGCAGTACTTC.

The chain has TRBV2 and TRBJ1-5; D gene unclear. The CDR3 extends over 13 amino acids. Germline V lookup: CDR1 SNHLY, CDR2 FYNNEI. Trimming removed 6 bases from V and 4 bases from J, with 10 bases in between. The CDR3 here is CASSPQANQPQHF. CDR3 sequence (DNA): TGTGCCAGCAGCCCCCAGGCAAATCAGCCCCAGCATTTT.

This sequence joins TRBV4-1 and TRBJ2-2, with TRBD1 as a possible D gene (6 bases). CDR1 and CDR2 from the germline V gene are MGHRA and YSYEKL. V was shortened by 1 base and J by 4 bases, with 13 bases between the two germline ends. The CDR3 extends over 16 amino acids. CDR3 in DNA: TGCGCCAGCAGCCAAGGTCAGGGGCTAACCACCGGGGAGCTGTTTTTT. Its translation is CASSQGQGLTTGELFF.

In DNA form, the CDR3 reads TGTGCCAGCAGCAAAAATGGACTAGCGATCTACAATGAGCAGTTCTTC. Translating it yields CASSKNGLAIYNEQFF. V usage is TRBV21-1 and J usage is TRBJ2-1; the table names TRBD2, a call not compared with the DNA. TRBV21-1 is deemed a pseudogene. The CDR3 has 16 amino acids.

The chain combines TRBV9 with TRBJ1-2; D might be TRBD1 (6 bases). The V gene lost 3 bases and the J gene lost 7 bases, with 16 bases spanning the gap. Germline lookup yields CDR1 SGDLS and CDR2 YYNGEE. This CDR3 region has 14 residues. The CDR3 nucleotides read TGTGCCAGCAGCGGCCGTATTGGGGGCGGTGGCTACACCTTC. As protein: CASSGRIGGGGYTF.

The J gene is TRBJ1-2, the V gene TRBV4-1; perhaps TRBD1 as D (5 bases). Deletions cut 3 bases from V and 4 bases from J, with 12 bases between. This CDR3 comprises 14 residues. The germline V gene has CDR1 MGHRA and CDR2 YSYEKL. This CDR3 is CASSHVDSVYGYTF. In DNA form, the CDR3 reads TGCGCCAGCAGCCATGTAGACAGCGTCTATGGCTACACCTTC.

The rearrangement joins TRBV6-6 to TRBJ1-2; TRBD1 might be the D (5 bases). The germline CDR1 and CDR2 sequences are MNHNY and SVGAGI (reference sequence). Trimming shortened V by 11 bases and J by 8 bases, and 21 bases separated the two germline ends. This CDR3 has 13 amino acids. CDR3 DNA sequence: TGTGCCGTATCCTCGGGGGGGGTGAGCGGCTACACCTTC. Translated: CAVSSGGVSGYTF.

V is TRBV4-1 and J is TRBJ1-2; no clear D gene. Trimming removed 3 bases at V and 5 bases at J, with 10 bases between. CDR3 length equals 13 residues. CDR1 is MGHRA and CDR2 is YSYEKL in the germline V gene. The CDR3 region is CASSQEWSYGYTF. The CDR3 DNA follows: TGCGCCAGCAGCCAGGAGTGGAGTTATGGCTACACCTTC.

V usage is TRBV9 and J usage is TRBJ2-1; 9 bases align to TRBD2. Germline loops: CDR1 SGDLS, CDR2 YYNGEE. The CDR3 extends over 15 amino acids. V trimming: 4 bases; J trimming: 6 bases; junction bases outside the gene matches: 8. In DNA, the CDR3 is TGTGCCAGCAGCTCATTAGCGGGGGCCCTCAATGAGCAGTTCTTC. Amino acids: CASSSLAGALNEQFF.

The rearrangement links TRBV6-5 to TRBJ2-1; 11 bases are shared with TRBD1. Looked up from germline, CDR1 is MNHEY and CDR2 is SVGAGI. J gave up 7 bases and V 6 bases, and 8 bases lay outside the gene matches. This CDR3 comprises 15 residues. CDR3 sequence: CASSRTGGAGNEQFF. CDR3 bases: TGTGCCAGCAGCCGGACAGGGGGCGCGGGTAATGAGCAGTTCTTC.

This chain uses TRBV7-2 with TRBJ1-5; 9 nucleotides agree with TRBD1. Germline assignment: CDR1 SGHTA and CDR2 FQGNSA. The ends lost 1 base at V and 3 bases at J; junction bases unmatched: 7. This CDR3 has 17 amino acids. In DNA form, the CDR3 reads TGTGCCAGCAGCTTAGAGGGGGGACAGGGCCTCAATCAGCCCCAGCATTTT. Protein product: CASSLEGGQGLNQPQHF. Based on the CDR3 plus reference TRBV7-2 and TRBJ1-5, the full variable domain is GAGVSQSPSNKVTEKGKDVELRCDPISGHTALYWYRQSLGQGLEFLIYFQGNSAPDKSGLPSDRFSAERTGGSVSTLTIQRTQQEDSAVYLCASSLEGGQGLNQPQHFGDGTRLSIL.

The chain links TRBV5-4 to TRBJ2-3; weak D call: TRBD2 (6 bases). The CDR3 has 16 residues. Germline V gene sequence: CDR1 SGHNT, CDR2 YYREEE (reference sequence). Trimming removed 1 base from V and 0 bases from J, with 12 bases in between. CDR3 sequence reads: CASSLSTSGSTDTQYF. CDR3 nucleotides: TGTGCCAGCAGCTTGTCGACTAGTGGGAGCACAGATACGCAGTATTTT.

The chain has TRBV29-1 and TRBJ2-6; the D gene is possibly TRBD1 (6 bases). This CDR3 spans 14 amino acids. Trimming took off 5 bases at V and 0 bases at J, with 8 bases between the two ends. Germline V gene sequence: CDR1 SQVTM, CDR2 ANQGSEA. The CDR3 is CSVSDSSGANVLTF. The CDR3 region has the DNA TGCAGCGTTTCGGACAGCTCTGGGGCCAACGTCCTGACTTTC.

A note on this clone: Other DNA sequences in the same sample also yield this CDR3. The CDR3 loop reads CAWRTGPNTEAFF. The CDR3 nucleotides are TGTGCCTGGAGAACAGGGCCGAACACTGAAGCTTTCTTT. The chain couples TRBV30 to TRBJ1-1, with a possible D match to TRBD1 (6 bases). With 3 bases removed from V and 1 base from J, the gap between germline ends came to 9 bases. This CDR3 is built from 13 residues. Germline values: CDR1 GTSNPN, CDR2 SVGIG (reference sequence).

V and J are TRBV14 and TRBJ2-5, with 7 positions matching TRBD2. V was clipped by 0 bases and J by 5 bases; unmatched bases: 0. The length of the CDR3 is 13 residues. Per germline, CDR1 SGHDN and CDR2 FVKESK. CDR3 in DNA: TGTGCCAGCAGCCAAGAGGGGGGGGAGACCCAGTACTTC. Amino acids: CASSQEGGETQYF.

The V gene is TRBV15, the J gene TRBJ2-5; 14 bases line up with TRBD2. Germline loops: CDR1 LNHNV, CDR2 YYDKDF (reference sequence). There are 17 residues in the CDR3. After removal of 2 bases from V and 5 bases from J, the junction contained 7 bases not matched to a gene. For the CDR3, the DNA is TGTGCCACCAGCAGAAGACTAGCGGGGGGGCCTGGGGAGACCCAGTACTTC. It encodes CATSRRLAGGPGETQYF.

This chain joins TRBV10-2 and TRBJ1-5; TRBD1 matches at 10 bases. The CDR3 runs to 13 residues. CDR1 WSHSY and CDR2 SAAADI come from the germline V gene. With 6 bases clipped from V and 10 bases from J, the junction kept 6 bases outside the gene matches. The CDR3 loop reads CASSPGTGVPQHF. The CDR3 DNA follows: TGCGCCAGCAGCCCAGGGACAGGGGTACCCCAGCATTTT.

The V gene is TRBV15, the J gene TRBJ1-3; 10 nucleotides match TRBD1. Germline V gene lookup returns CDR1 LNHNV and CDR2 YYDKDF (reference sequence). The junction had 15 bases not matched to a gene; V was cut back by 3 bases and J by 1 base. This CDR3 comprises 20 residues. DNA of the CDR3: TGTGCCACCAGCAGGAGCGGGACAGGGGACGAGAGTACATCTGGAAACACCATATATTTT. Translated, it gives CATSRSGTGDESTSGNTIYF. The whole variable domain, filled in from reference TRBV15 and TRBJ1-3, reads DAMVIQNPRYQVTQFGKPVTLSCSQTLNHNVMYWYQQKSSQAPKLLFHYYDKDFNNEADTPDNFQSRRPNTSFCFLDIRSPGLGDTAMYLCATSRSGTGDESTSGNTIYFGEGSWLTVV.

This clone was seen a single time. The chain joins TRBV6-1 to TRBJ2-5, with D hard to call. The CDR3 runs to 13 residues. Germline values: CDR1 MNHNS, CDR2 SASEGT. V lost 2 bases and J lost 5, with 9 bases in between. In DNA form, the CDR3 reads TGTGCCAGCAGTGAACATAACTTGGAGACCCAGTACTTC. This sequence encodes CASSEHNLETQYF.

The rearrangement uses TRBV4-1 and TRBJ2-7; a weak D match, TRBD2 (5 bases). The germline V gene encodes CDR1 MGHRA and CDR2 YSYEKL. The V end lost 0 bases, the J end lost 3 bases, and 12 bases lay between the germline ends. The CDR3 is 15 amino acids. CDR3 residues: CASSQESDWGYEQYF. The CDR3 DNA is TGCGCCAGCAGCCAAGAATCGGACTGGGGCTACGAGCAGTACTTC.